The clone carrying this T cell receptor (beta chain) was found many times. What it recognizes is unknown. This CDR3 contains 15 residues. CDR1 GTSNPN and CDR2 SVGIG come from the germline V gene (reference sequence). The V gene end was trimmed by 5 bases and the J gene end by 0 bases; junction bases not matched to a gene: 3. The data derive from a study of T cells in Graves' hyperthyroidism and ophthalmopathy. Whole-study findings and limits: Among thyroid clonotypes expanded above 0.001, most also appeared in blood.

Amplified TCR beta CDR3 regions derived from RNA transcripts. In the first-round RT-PCR of the TCR CDR3, the HTBI primer set was used. From the multiplex PCR reads, TCRdb called clonotypes with MiXCR, one entry per CDR3 protein. The top ten hold 35% to 50% of the sample, which has a few hundred thousand distinct CDR3 sequences, approximately 20% seen once. Graves' hyperthyroidism without ophthalmopathy progression within 18 months was termed stable. Exclusion followed for patients with uncontrolled infection, other autoimmune disease, pregnancy or lactation. The source is a man aged 35-49 years with Graves' hyperthyroidism. The V and J genes are TRBV30 and TRBJ1-6, with 8 bases identical to TRBD1. Sequencing was carried out using blood. The DNA of the CDR3 is TGTGCCTGGGACAGGGGAGACTCCTATAATTCACCCCTCCACTTT. The encoded protein is CAWDRGDSYNSPLHF.